This paragraph reports one T cell receptor (beta chain). As yet, its antigen is unknown. All of the isolated RNA was reverse transcribed, so expressed TCRB transcripts were sequenced. Regulatory, naive and central memory T cell samples averaged about 3.57 million reads. Clones were sequenced by immunoSEQ multiplex PCR, and TCRdb holds only the in-frame ones, with some missing. In the table there are roughly 370,000 clones, roughly 13% of which are singletons. CD45RO/CCR7/CD25/CD127/CD95/CD27 sorting isolated CD4+ naive, central memory, regulatory and stem cell-like memory cells. The entry originates in a study of beta chain features in type 1 diabetes. The CDR3 is 16 amino acids. The trim removed 6 bases at V and 5 bases at J, leaving 14 bases unmatched. Per germline, CDR1 SGHDT and CDR2 YYEEEE. Notes on the study in general: A moderate, significant TCRB CDR3 shortening appeared in type 1 diabetes across four CD4+ subsets. PCR could preferentially amplify shorter templates, alike in patients and controls.

The sample consisted of naive CD4+ T cells from blood. This receptor was taken from a man aged 25 to 45 in good health. This chain uses TRBV5-6 with TRBJ2-5; TRBD1 agrees at 9 bases. The chain's CDR3 is CASTHWTGAFMETQYF. The DNA for the CDR3 is TGTGCCAGCACCCATTGGACAGGGGCATTTATGGAGACCCAGTACTTC.